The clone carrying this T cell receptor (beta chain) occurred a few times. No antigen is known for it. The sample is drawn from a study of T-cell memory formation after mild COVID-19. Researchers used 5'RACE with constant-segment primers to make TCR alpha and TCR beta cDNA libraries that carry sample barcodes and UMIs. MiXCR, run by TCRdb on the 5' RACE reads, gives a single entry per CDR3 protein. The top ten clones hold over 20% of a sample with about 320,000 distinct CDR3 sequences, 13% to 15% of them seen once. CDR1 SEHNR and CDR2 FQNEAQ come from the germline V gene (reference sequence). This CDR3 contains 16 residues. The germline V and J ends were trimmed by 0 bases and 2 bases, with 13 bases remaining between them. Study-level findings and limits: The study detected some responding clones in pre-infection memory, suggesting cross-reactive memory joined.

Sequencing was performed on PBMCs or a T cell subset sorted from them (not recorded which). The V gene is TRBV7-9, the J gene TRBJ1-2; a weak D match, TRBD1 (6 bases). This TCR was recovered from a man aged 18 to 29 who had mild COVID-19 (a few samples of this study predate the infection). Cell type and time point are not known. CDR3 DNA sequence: TGTGCCAGCAGCTTAGCGCTAGGGGGTCGGAACTATGGCTACACCTTC. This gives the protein CASSLALGGRNYGYTF.